The 26 T cell receptor beta chains listed next were all sequenced from one sample in a study of T cell repertoires in ileal Crohn's disease (dated by TCRdb to about 2019). The time point label, as the study defines it: neoterminal ileum biopsy at postoperative endoscopy, about 6 months after surgery. Library generation was performed with the immunoSEQ multiplex PCR assay. What TCRdb holds here is the immuneACCESS table cut down to in-frame rearrangements. Part of the clones is not present; checked against another copy, under half of the missing clones reflect an unresolved V gene, and the others are unexplained. Recorded for this sample are about 13,000 clones; approximately 78% of them occurred a single time. Jointly, the top ten make up 17% of the sample. The sequenced sample was ileal tissue. Receptors were obtained from an adult with Crohn's disease.

This clone was seen once. The gene calls are TRBV28 and TRBJ1-6; D is perhaps TRBD1 (5 bases). V lost 5 bases, J lost 7 bases, and 12 bases lay in between. Germline CDR1 reads MDHEN; CDR2 reads SYDVKM. CDR3 length: 14 residues. The CDR3 is CASSPQGTNSPLHF. Here the CDR3 DNA reads TGTGCCAGCAGTCCCCAGGGTACCAATTCACCCCTCCACTTT.

This clone occurred once. The CDR3 nucleotides are TGTGCCAGCAGCCAAGCGCGAGCGGGAGTCCTAAACAATGAGCAGTTCTTC. This translates into CASSQARAGVLNNEQFF. The gene calls are TRBV4-2 and TRBJ2-1, with 8 positions matching TRBD2. V dropped 1 base and J dropped 5; count of bases not matched to a gene: 10. CDR1 is LGHNA, CDR2 YNFKEQ, per germline. CDR3 length: 17 amino acids.

This chain joins TRBV7-2 and TRBJ1-1; a weak D match, TRBD1 (5 bases). The V gene lost 5 bases and the J gene lost 6 bases, with 16 bases spanning the gap. From germline, CDR1 is SGHTA and CDR2 FQGNSA. The CDR3 length is 14 residues. CDR3 in amino acids: CASSPTKGVAEAFF. The CDR3, as DNA: TGTGCCAGCAGCCCAACGAAAGGGGTTGCTGAAGCTTTCTTT.

The chain combines TRBV28 with TRBJ2-7; 8 bases are shared with TRBD1. CDR1 MDHEN and CDR2 SYDVKM come from the germline V gene. This CDR3 comprises 16 residues. Trimming removed 4 bases from V and 4 bases from J; junction bases left unmatched: 12. The CDR3 DNA reads as TGTGCCAGCAGTTCCCGTTCAGGGGGCGCGCGTTACGAGCAGTACTTC. Its protein is CASSSRSGGARYEQYF.

The V gene is TRBV7-2, the J gene TRBJ2-1; 12 positions agree with TRBD2. Germline V lookup: CDR1 SGHTA, CDR2 FQGNSA. J was trimmed by 9 bases and V by 6 bases; bases with no gene match: 6. The CDR3 is made up of 14 amino acids. CDR3 in amino acids: CASRTSGSFFEQFF. For the CDR3, the DNA is TGTGCCAGCAGGACTAGCGGGAGTTTTTTTGAGCAGTTCTTC.

The chain uses TRBV7-2 and TRBJ1-5; TRBD1 agrees at 8 bases. CDR1 SGHTA and CDR2 FQGNSA come from the germline V gene. Losses at the gene ends were 2 bases for V and 4 bases for J; bases not matched to a gene: 4. The CDR3 totals 15 residues. In DNA form, the CDR3 reads TGTGCCAGCAGCTTAACAGGGGGGCGAAATCAGCCCCAGCATTTT. It encodes CASSLTGGRNQPQHF. The variable domain in full, with the rest retrieved from reference TRBV7-2 and TRBJ1-5, is GAGVSQSPSNKVTEKGKDVELRCDPISGHTALYWYRQSLGQGLEFLIYFQGNSAPDKSGLPSDRFSAERTGGSVSTLTIQRTQQEDSAVYLCASSLTGGRNQPQHFGDGTRLSIL.

This clone was counted a few times. The CDR3 region has the DNA TGTGCCAGCAGCTTTACAGGGGGCGATGGAAACACCATATATTTT. Encoded protein: CASSFTGGDGNTIYF. The chain joins TRBV5-6 to TRBJ1-3; 9 nucleotides match TRBD1. The CDR3 runs to 15 residues. J lost 3 bases, V lost 2 bases, and 3 bases had no gene match. Germline CDR1 is SGHDT and CDR2 is YYEEEE.

This rearrangement joins TRBV18 to TRBJ2-5, with 10 bases identical to TRBD2. This CDR3 contains 16 residues. V was clipped by 6 bases and J by 5 bases; unmatched bases: 12. Germline CDR1 reads KGHSH; CDR2 reads LQKENI. The CDR3 nucleotides are TGTGCCAGCTCGCGACAACCAGCGGGGGGGCTGGAGACCCAGTACTTC. Amino acid sequence: CASSRQPAGGLETQYF.

In DNA form, the CDR3 reads TGTGCCAGCAGTGCGGACAGGGGCAATCAGCCCCAGCATTTT. Translation: CASSADRGNQPQHF. V and J are TRBV6-5 and TRBJ1-5, with TRBD1 matching 8 bases. The CDR3 extends over 14 amino acids. The germline V gene has CDR1 MNHEY and CDR2 SVGAGI. The V and J ends lost 5 bases and 2 bases, in that order; junction bases with no gene match: 2.

This chain joins TRBV7-8 and TRBJ2-1, with 13 bases matching TRBD2. Germline trimming cut 0 bases from V and 2 bases from J; bases unmatched to any gene: 10. CDR1 and CDR2 from the germline V gene are SGHVS and FQNEAQ. The CDR3 is 20 residues long. The CDR3 DNA follows: TGTGCCAGCAGCTTAGCGGAGAGGACTAGCGGGAGCTTCGCCTACAATGAGCAGTTCTTC. This translates into CASSLAERTSGSFAYNEQFF.

This clone was counted only a few times. V usage is TRBV27 and J usage is TRBJ2-7; possible D gene TRBD1, 5 bases. From germline, CDR1 is MNHEY and CDR2 SMNVEV (reference sequence). The V and J ends lost 5 bases and 6 bases respectively, with 11 bases between them. The length of the CDR3 is 12 residues. The CDR3 region is CASSPQGGEQYF. CDR3 DNA: TGTGCCAGCAGTCCTCAGGGCGGCGAGCAGTACTTC.

The chain couples TRBV18 to TRBJ1-3, with D hard to call. V lost 0 bases and J 5 bases, leaving 8 bases between the germline ends. The CDR3 extends over 14 amino acids. CDR1 and CDR2 from the germline V gene are KGHSH and LQKENI. DNA for the CDR3: TGTGCCAGCTCACCACCTACAAGTCGAAACACCATATATTTT. The encoded protein is CASSPPTSRNTIYF.

This clone has only a few counts. The chain recombines TRBV7-4 with TRBJ2-2; D is undetermined. The germline V gene has CDR1 SGHVT and CDR2 SQSDAQ. The CDR3 spans 13 residues. With 5 bases removed from V and 6 bases from J, the gap between germline ends came to 10 bases. The CDR3 DNA reads as TGTGCCAGCAGCCAGAAGTCCCCCGGGGAGCTGTTTTTT. Amino acids: CASSQKSPGELFF. Variable domain in full (rest from reference TRBV7-4 and TRBJ2-2): GAGVSQSPRYKVAKRGRDVALRCDSISGHVTLYWYRQTLGQGSEVLTYSQSDAQRDKSGRPSGRFSAERPERSVSTLKIQRTEQGDSAVYLCASSQKSPGELFFGEGSRLTVL.

This clone is medium-sized (0.01 to 0.1%). Other DNA sequences in this specimen translate into the identical CDR3. V usage is TRBV5-4 and J usage is TRBJ2-1; 7 bases match TRBD2. The CDR3 is 14 residues long. CDR1 and CDR2 from the germline V gene are SGHNT and YYREEE (reference sequence). J lost 0 bases, V lost 3 bases, and 0 bases had no gene match. As DNA, the CDR3 is TGTGCCAGCAGCTCTAGCGGCTCCTACAATGAGCAGTTCTTC. It encodes CASSSSGSYNEQFF. Drawing the rest from reference TRBV5-4 and TRBJ2-1, the complete variable domain is ETGVTQSPTHLIKTRGQQVTLRCSSQSGHNTVSWYQQALGQGPQFIFQYYREEENGRGNFPPRFSGLQFPNYSSELNVNALELDDSALYLCASSSSGSYNEQFFGPGTRLTVL.

This chain connects TRBV27 to TRBJ2-5, with a possible D match to TRBD2 (6 bases). Trimming cost V 3 bases and J 4 bases, with 15 bases left between them. CDR1 MNHEY and CDR2 SMNVEV come from the germline V gene (reference sequence). The CDR3 runs to 15 residues. The CDR3 DNA sequence: TGTGCCAGCAGTTTTTGGGGGGTTTCAGGAGAGACCCAGTACTTC. Protein: CASSFWGVSGETQYF.

The gene calls are TRBV25-1 and TRBJ2-1; 12 nucleotides agree with TRBD2. The length of the CDR3 is 16 residues. CDR1 is MGHDK and CDR2 is SYGVNS in the germline V gene. V lost 3 bases, J lost 4 bases, and 4 bases stayed unmatched. The CDR3 is CASSDPLAGGYNEQFF. In DNA, the CDR3 is TGTGCCAGCAGTGACCCCCTAGCGGGAGGGTACAATGAGCAGTTCTTC.

The genes are TRBV27 and TRBJ1-5, with TRBD1 matching 8 bases. The CDR3 consists of 14 residues. Germline V gene lookup returns CDR1 MNHEY and CDR2 SMNVEV (reference sequence). With V trimmed by 5 bases and J by 1 base, 1 base remained unmatched. CDR3: CASSHRGSNQPQHF. As DNA, the CDR3 is TGTGCCAGCAGTCACAGGGGGAGCAATCAGCCCCAGCATTTT.

J is TRBJ2-5 and V is TRBV6-6, with 8 positions matching TRBD2. The CDR3 spans 15 residues. Unmatched junction bases numbered 10, after V lost 6 bases and J lost 4 bases. The germline gives CDR1 MNHNY, CDR2 SVGAGI (reference sequence). In nucleotides, the CDR3 is TGTGCCAGCAGGGCCTCGGGGGGGTTGGCAGAGACCCAGTACTTC. Translated, it gives CASRASGGLAETQYF.

This sequence joins TRBV7-3 and TRBJ2-5, with a tentative D call TRBD1 (7 bases). The ends were cut back, 1 base at V and 5 bases at J, with 14 bases in the middle. Looked up from germline, CDR1 is SGHTA and CDR2 is FQGTGA. The CDR3 consists of 15 residues. CDR3 nucleotides: TGTGCCAGCAGCTTAAGCGCCAGGGGGGATGAGACCCAGTACTTC. Its protein product is CASSLSARGDETQYF. Looking up the rest from reference TRBV7-3 and TRBJ2-5 gives the full variable domain: GAGVSQTPSNKVTEKGKYVELRCDPISGHTALYWYRQSLGQGPEFLIYFQGTGAADDSGLPNDRFFAVRPEGSVSTLKIQRTERGDSAVYLCASSLSARGDETQYFGPGTRLLVL.

The chain couples TRBV5-6 to TRBJ1-1; weak D call: TRBD1 (6 bases). V shed 1 base and J shed 8 bases, with 15 bases lying between them. CDR1 is SGHDT and CDR2 is YYEEEE in the germline V gene. The CDR3 loop spans 14 amino acids. The CDR3 spells CASSLRGNLAEAFF. The CDR3 region has the DNA TGTGCCAGCAGCTTGAGGGGGAATTTGGCAGAAGCTTTCTTT. Looking up the rest from reference TRBV5-6 and TRBJ1-1 gives the full variable domain: DAGVTQSPTHLIKTRGQQVTLRCSPKSGHDTVSWYQQALGQGPQFIFQYYEEEERQRGNFPDRFSGHQFPNYSSELNVNALLLGDSALYLCASSLRGNLAEAFFGQGTRLTVV.

The V and J genes are TRBV19 and TRBJ2-6; no clear D gene. CDR3 length: 14 amino acids. Germline CDR1 LNHDA, CDR2 SQIVND (reference sequence). V shed 5 bases and J shed 3 bases, with 8 bases lying between them. The CDR3 loop reads CASSSSGGANVLTF. The DNA for the CDR3 is TGTGCCAGTAGTTCTTCAGGTGGGGCCAACGTCCTGACTTTC. Filled out from reference TRBV19 and TRBJ2-6, the complete variable domain reads DGGITQSPKYLFRKEGQNVTLSCEQNLNHDAMYWYRQDPGQGLRLIYYSQIVNDFQKGDIAEGYSVSREKKESFPLTVTSAQKNPTAFYLCASSSSGGANVLTFGAGSRLTVL.

The chain carries TRBV5-6 and TRBJ2-2, with D perhaps matching TRBD2 (6 bases). The CDR3 has 16 residues. Deletions cut 4 bases from V and 2 bases from J, with 15 bases between. The germline gives CDR1 SGHDT, CDR2 YYEEEE. The CDR3 region is CASSAGLAANTGELFF. The CDR3 DNA sequence: TGTGCCAGCAGCGCGGGATTAGCGGCAAACACCGGGGAGCTGTTTTTT.

The chain combines TRBV10-3 with TRBJ2-7; 12 bases align to TRBD2. This CDR3 contains 14 residues. The junction had 6 bases not matched to a gene; V was cut back by 6 bases and J by 6 bases. Germline V CDR1 and CDR2: ENHRY, SYGVKD. CDR3 residues: CAIRVVGLAGEQYF. CDR3 bases: TGTGCCATCAGGGTCGTGGGACTAGCGGGCGAGCAGTACTTC.

CDR3: CASSPTSRQFF. CDR3 sequence (DNA): TGTGCCAGCAGCCCCACTAGTCGACAGTTCTTC. The V and J genes are TRBV7-2 and TRBJ2-1, with D perhaps matching TRBD2 (5 bases). V lost 5 bases and J lost 13, with 12 bases in between. The germline V gene has CDR1 SGHTA and CDR2 FQGNSA. The CDR3 contains 11 residues.

The chain carries TRBV28 and TRBJ2-5; possibly TRBD1 for D (5 bases). The DNA end is more similar to TRBJ2-7, so the J call may be wrong. This CDR3 has 11 amino acids. Per the germline V gene, CDR1 is MDHEN and CDR2 is SYDVKM. CDR3 DNA: TGTGCCACGACAGACCGATACGAGCAGTACTTC. Translation: CATTDRYEQYF.

The V gene is TRBV6-1, the J gene TRBJ2-7; 9 bases match TRBD1. CDR3 length: 14 amino acids. The germline V gene has CDR1 MNHNS and CDR2 SASEGT. J lost 5 bases, V lost 10 bases, and 12 bases had no gene match. The CDR3 region has the DNA TGTGCCATTAGCTTGGGACAGGGTTTCGACGAGCAGTACTTC. Amino acid sequence: CAISLGQGFDEQYF.